The T cell receptor beta chain described here comes from a study of blood T cells in healthy people across ages. The length of the CDR3 is 16 residues. J lost 2 bases, V lost 2 bases, and 5 bases had no gene match. CDR1 KGHDR and CDR2 SFDVKD come from the germline V gene. General observations from the study: Fewer expanded clones and more diversity marked long-lived versus aged donors. Unsorted PBMC input precluded a conclusive naive versus antigen-experienced comparison.

A note on this clonotype: As yet, its antigen is unknown.

Then a second PCR, running roughly 7 to 11 cycles, was carried out with a sample-barcoded 5' primer and a J-beta primer mix. TCRdb re-derived calls from the 5' RACE reads in MiXCR, one entry per CDR3 protein. The sample lists some 640,000 distinct CDR3 sequences; approximately 30% were seen once. The sequence was obtained from a woman of 80 years or more in good health. The genes are TRBV24-1 and TRBJ2-1, with 7 positions matching TRBD1. Sequenced material: blood. DNA of the CDR3: TGTGCCACCAGTGATTCACGACAGGGCCCCTACAATGAGCAGTTCTTC. The encoded protein is CATSDSRQGPYNEQFF.